The source of this TCR beta chain is a study of lymphopenia after photon versus proton radiotherapy. Whole-study findings and limits: A bigger post-nadir fall in TCR diversity correlated inversely with survival time in deceased patients. Photon-treated patients lost naive T cells and TCR diversity; proton-treated stayed stable. Oligoclonal CD8+ Temra expansion after nadir drove photon patients' diversity drop. Better survival with proton therapy was suggested as possible, not demonstrated.

The length of the CDR3 is 11 residues. Trimming cost V 6 bases and J 5 bases, with 7 bases left between them. Germline CDR1 MNHEY, CDR2 SMNVEV (reference sequence). As for this clone: The antigen remains undetermined.

Sequenced by immunoSEQ multiplex PCR; TCRdb stores in-frame clones only, minus some. The data hold some 70,000 clones, with about 87% observed a single time. V is TRBV27 and J is TRBJ1-1; possible D gene TRBD1, 6 bases. The starting material was peripheral blood, obtained from a patient treated with proton-based radiotherapy. This TCR derives from a man older than 75 with esophageal cancer. For the CDR3, the DNA is TGTGCCAGCAGCAGGGGAACTGAAGCTTTCTTT. Encoded protein: CASSRGTEAFF.